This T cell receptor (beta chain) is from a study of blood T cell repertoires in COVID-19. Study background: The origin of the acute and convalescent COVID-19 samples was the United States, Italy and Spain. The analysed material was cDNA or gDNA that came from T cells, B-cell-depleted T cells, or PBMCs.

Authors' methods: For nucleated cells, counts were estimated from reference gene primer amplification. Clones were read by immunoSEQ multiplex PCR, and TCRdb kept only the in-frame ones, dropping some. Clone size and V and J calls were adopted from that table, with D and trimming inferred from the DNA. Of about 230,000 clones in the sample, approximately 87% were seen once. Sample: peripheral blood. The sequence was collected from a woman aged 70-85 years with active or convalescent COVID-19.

The CDR3 DNA reads as TGTGCCATCACCCCCGGACAGGGAACCTTTGGCGAGCAGTACTTC. Translated: CAITPGQGTFGEQYF. The chain recombines TRBV10-3 with TRBJ2-7, with 8 nucleotides matching TRBD1. Germline V CDR1 and CDR2: ENHRY, SYGVKD. The CDR3 has 15 residues. V lost 7 bases, J lost 6 bases, and 14 bases stayed unmatched.